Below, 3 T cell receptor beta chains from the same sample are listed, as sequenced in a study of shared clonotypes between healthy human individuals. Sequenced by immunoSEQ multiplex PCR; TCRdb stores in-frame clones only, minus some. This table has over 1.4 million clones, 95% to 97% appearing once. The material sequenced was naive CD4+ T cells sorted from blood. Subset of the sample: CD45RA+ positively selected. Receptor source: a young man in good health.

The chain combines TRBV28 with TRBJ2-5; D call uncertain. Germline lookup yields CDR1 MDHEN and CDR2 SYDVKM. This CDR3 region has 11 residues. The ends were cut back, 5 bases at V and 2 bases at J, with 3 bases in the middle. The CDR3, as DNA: TGTGCCAGCAGTATTCAAGAGACCCAGTACTTC. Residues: CASSIQETQYF.

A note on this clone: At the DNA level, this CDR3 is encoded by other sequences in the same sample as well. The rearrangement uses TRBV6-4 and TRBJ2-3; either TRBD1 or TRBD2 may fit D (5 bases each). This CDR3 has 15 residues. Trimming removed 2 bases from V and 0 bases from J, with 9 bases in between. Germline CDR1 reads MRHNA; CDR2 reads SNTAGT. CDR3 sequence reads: CASSDGGVSTDTQYF. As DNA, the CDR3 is TGTGCCAGCAGTGACGGGGGAGTAAGCACAGATACGCAGTATTTT.

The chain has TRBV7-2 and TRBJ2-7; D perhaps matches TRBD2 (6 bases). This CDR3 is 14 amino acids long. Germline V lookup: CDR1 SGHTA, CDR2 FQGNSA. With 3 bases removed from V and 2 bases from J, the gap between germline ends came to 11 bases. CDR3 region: CASSFAGPPYEQYF. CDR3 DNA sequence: TGTGCCAGCAGCTTCGCGGGGCCCCCCTACGAGCAGTACTTC.